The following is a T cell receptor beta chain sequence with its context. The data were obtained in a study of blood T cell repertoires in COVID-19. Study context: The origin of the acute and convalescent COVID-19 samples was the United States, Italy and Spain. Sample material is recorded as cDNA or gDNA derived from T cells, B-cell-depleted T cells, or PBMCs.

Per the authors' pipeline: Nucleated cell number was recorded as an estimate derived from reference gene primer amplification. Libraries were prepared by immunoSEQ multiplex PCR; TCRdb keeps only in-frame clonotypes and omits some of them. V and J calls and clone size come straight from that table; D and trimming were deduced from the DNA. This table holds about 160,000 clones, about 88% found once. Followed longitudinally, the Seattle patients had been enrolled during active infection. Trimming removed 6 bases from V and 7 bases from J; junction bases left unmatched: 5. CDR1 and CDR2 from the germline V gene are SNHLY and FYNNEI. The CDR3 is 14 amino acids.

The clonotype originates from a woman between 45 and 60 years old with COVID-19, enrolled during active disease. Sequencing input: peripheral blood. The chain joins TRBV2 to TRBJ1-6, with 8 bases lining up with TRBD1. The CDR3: CASRTGTGNSPLHF. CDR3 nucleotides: TGTGCCAGCAGGACCGGGACAGGAAATTCACCCCTCCACTTT.